The rows below give T cell receptor beta chains drawn from one sample of a study of cytomegalovirus exposure and HLA in healthy donors. The method was immunoSEQ multiplex PCR; TCRdb's version includes in-frame clones alone and lacks a portion of them. Here the sample spans 260,000 or so clones, over 75% being singletons. Sequencing used PBMCs. The receptors come from a woman aged 18-29 years in good health and CMV-seronegative. The CDR3 runs from the conserved cysteine through the conserved F or W. The order of the fields is J gene, V gene, D gene, clone size, CDR3 protein, CDR3 DNA. A D gene is named only where the DNA matches it firmly. Part of the rows lack a size; the others show once, few, many or a class for expanded clones.

TRBJ2-6,TRBV19,TRBD2,.,CATWEGTGANVLTF,TGTGCCACTTGGGAGGGTACTGGGGCCAACGTCCTGACTTTC
TRBJ1-5,TRBV25-1,.,.,CASSGGVGQPQHF,TGTGCCAGCAGTGGGGGGGTGGGTCAGCCCCAGCATTTT
TRBJ1-6,TRBV19,.,.,CASSLKWQTKNSPLHF,TGTGCCAGTAGTTTAAAGTGGCAGACTAAGAATTCACCCCTCCACTTT
TRBJ2-7,TRBV11-2,TRBD2,.,CASSPRVGGTSSYEQYF,TGTGCCAGCAGCCCAAGGGTCGGGGGGACGAGCTCCTACGAGCAGTACTTC
TRBJ1-1,TRBV10-3,TRBD1,.,CAIRETGGGTEAFF,TGTGCCATCAGGGAGACAGGGGGAGGCACTGAAGCTTTCTTT
TRBJ2-5,TRBV7-3,TRBD2,.,CASSQRRGETQYF,TGTGCCAGCAGCCAGCGGCGGGGGGAGACCCAGTACTTC
TRBJ2-1,TRBV18,.,.,CASSPLGQENNEQFF,TGTGCCAGCTCACCCTTGGGGCAGGAGAACAATGAGCAGTTCTTC
TRBJ1-2,TRBV5-8,.,.,CASSSPKRLGYGYTF,TGTGCCAGCAGCTCTCCTAAGAGGTTAGGCTATGGCTACACCTTC
TRBJ2-7,TRBV15,.,.,CATSRDPRASPYEQYF,TGTGCCACCAGCAGAGACCCTAGAGCGTCTCCCTACGAGCAGTACTTC
TRBJ1-5,TRBV28,.,.,CASSFPGARQPQHF,TGTGCCAGCAGTTTCCCAGGGGCGCGTCAGCCCCAGCATTTT
TRBJ2-7,TRBV20-1,.,.,CSAPGQFEQYF,TGCAGTGCCCCCGGACAGTTCGAGCAGTACTTC
TRBJ1-1,TRBV7-2,.,.,CASSLGQGIQGAEAFF,TGTGCCAGCAGCTTAGGGCAGGGCATTCAAGGAGCTGAAGCTTTCTTT
TRBJ2-7,TRBV14,TRBD2,.,CASSQLSPAGAYEQYF,TGTGCCAGCAGCCAACTATCCCCAGCGGGGGCCTACGAGCAGTACTTC
TRBJ1-5,TRBV27,.,.,CASSLMGASNQPQHF,TGTGCCAGCAGTTTAATGGGGGCTAGCAATCAGCCCCAGCATTTT
TRBJ2-3,TRBV5-4,.,.,CASSAGGVPTDTQYF,TGTGCCAGCAGCGCAGGAGGGGTCCCCACAGATACGCAGTATTTT
TRBJ1-2,TRBV28,.,.,CASYRNYGYTF,TGTGCCAGCTACAGAAACTATGGCTACACCTTC
TRBJ2-3,TRBV5-4,TRBD2,.,CASSLGLAQSTDTQYF,TGTGCCAGCAGCTTGGGACTAGCGCAAAGCACAGATACGCAGTATTTT
TRBJ2-3,TRBV10-2,.,few,CASSGPSGASTDTQYF,TGCGCCAGCAGTGGCCCAAGCGGTGCTAGCACAGATACGCAGTATTTT
TRBJ2-1,TRBV11-2,TRBD2,.,CASRYPGLAGSEQFF,TGTGCCAGCAGATACCCGGGACTAGCGGGTTCTGAGCAGTTCTTC
TRBJ2-5,TRBV9,TRBD2,once,CASSVASGRAGETQYF,TGTGCCAGCAGCGTCGCTAGCGGGAGGGCCGGAGAGACCCAGTACTTC